The 5 T cell receptor beta chains listed next were all sequenced from one sample in a study of PD-L1 blockade in urothelial cancer. Produced via immunoSEQ multiplex PCR; TCRdb's table is partial and in-frame only. The sample records around 45,000 clones, around nine tenths being singletons. The sample was PBMCs, taken around atezolizumab (anti-PD-L1) treatment. These receptors were collected from a woman aged 60-75 years with urothelial cancer.

The V call is TRBV13, the J call TRBJ2-1, with TRBD2 matching over 10 bases. The J segment lost 4 bases and the V segment lost 5 bases, leaving 8 bases of the junction unmatched. This CDR3 has 16 residues. Germline CDR1 reads PRHDT; CDR2 reads FYEKMQ (reference sequence). Here the CDR3 reads CASSPPEAGGYNEQFF. In nucleotides, the CDR3 is TGTGCCAGCAGCCCCCCGGAAGCGGGGGGGTACAATGAGCAGTTCTTC.

The chain has TRBV10-3 and TRBJ2-3; TRBD2 aligns across 9 bases. This CDR3 region has 16 residues. Germline-derived CDR1 and CDR2 are ENHRY and SYGVKD. Unmatched junction bases numbered 11, after V lost 6 bases and J lost 4 bases. CDR3 sequence (DNA): TGTGCCATCAGGGAGCATAGCGGGAGTGGCGCAGATACGCAGTATTTT. It codes for CAIREHSGSGADTQYF.

The rearrangement uses TRBV13 and TRBJ2-7; no reliable D call. This CDR3 is built from 11 residues. Trimming took off 3 bases at V and 6 bases at J, with 6 bases between the two ends. Germline V gene lookup returns CDR1 PRHDT and CDR2 FYEKMQ (reference sequence). The CDR3: CASSFFGEQYF. CDR3 DNA: TGTGCCAGCAGCTTCTTCGGCGAGCAGTACTTC. The full variable domain, completed using reference TRBV13 and TRBJ2-7, is AAGVIQSPRHLIKEKRETATLKCYPIPRHDTVYWYQQGPGQDPQFLISFYEKMQSDKGSIPDRFSAQQFSDYHSELNMSSLELGDSALYFCASSFFGEQYFGPGTRLTVT.

The chain recombines TRBV9 with TRBJ2-7; 7 bases are a match to TRBD1. This CDR3 comprises 14 residues. Per germline, CDR1 SGDLS and CDR2 YYNGEE. V shed 4 bases and J 8 bases; nucleotides not matched to a gene: 12. In nucleotides, the CDR3 is TGTGCCAGCAGCCCCAGACCGATACAGGGGCAGCAGTACTTC. Its protein is CASSPRPIQGQQYF.

The chain has TRBV7-6 and TRBJ2-7; a possible D gene is TRBD1 (5 bases). The V gene lost 2 bases and the J gene lost 6 bases, with 5 bases spanning the gap. CDR1 and CDR2 from the germline V gene are SGHVS and FNYEAQ. CDR3 length equals 11 residues. The CDR3 here is CASSLQGEQYF. The DNA of the CDR3 is TGTGCCAGCAGCTTACAGGGCGAGCAGTACTTC.